This entry describes one TCR beta chain. Its antigen is as yet unknown. TCRdb itself ran the 5' RACE reads through MiXCR, one entry per CDR3 protein. The sample lists under 400,000 distinct CDR3 sequences, under 30% occurring once. These data come from a study of T-cell memory formation after mild COVID-19. Study-wide context: TCR clusters showed largely donor specificity.

Germline V gene lookup returns CDR1 SGHAT and CDR2 FQNNGV. V shed 5 bases and J shed 4 bases, with 20 bases lying between them. This CDR3 comprises 16 residues. Study-wide results and caveats: CD4+ contracting clones lay mainly in CM and EM, CD8+ ones in EMRA.

The chain carries TRBV11-2 and TRBJ2-5; maybe TRBD2 (6 bases). The sequence came from an adult woman who had mild COVID-19 (a few samples of this study predate the infection). Cell type and time point are not known. The sequenced sample consisted of PBMCs or a T cell subset sorted from them (not recorded which). In DNA, the CDR3 is TGTGCCAGCAGCCGGCGGGGACGGGCTAAGGGAGAGACCCAGTACTTC. It translates to CASSRRGRAKGETQYF.